Listed below are T cell receptor beta chains from one sample, sequenced in a study of neurological immune-mediated disorders. Each CDR3 protein gets one entry after TCRdb re-called the 5' RACE reads with MiXCR. This table has under 80,000 distinct CDR3 sequences, approximately 9.4% appearing once. Sequencing was performed on PBMCs. The source of these receptors is a man in his forties or fifties in good health. Each CDR3 is given with its conserved first and last residue. Fields, in order: clone size, V gene, D gene, J gene, CDR3 DNA, CDR3 protein. The D gene is left open where the match is weak. Clone size appears in some rows only: once, few, many, or a class for an expanded clone.

many	TRBV7-3	TRBD1	TRBJ2-5	TGTGCCAGCAGCTTAACAGCAGGGGGAAGTCAAGAGACCCAGTACTTC	CASSLTAGGSQETQYF
-	TRBV5-1	TRBD2	TRBJ2-7	TGCGCCAGCAGCTTGGAGGCGGGAGGTGGGTACGAGCAGTACTTC	CASSLEAGGGYEQYF
many	TRBV28	-	TRBJ1-6	TGTGCCAGCAGTTTGCCCAGGGGTAATAATTCACCCCTCCACTTT	CASSLPRGNNSPLHF
-	TRBV29-1	-	TRBJ1-2	TGCAGCGCCCAGACGGACGGTTATTTGGGCTACACCTTC	CSAQTDGYLGYTF
many	TRBV7-9	-	TRBJ2-6	TGTGCCAGCAGCACTATGACTAGCTCTGGGGCCAACGTCCTGACTTTC	CASSTMTSSGANVLTF
many	TRBV12-3/TRBV12-4	-	TRBJ1-2	TGTGCCAGCATTCGATCGGACAGAAACTATGGCTACACCTTC	CASIRSDRNYGYTF
many	TRBV5-1	-	TRBJ2-1	TGCGCCAGCAGCTGGCAGCAAGGTAGCTCCTACAATGAGCAGTTCTTC	CASSWQQGSSYNEQFF
many	TRBV3-1	TRBD1	TRBJ2-3	TGTGCCAGCAGCCCGGGACAGCGAGCGTTGTATTTT	CASSPGQRALYF
-	TRBV5-1	-	TRBJ2-1	TGCGCCAGCAGCCCCACGCTCCCGGGAGTGGGGGTCAATGAGCAGTTCTTC	CASSPTLPGVGVNEQFF
many	TRBV5-5	-	TRBJ2-2	TGTGCCAGCAGCGGACCGATCACCGGGGAGCTGTTTTTT	CASSGPITGELFF
many	TRBV7-2	-	TRBJ1-1	TGTGCCAGCAGCTTCAGGGATGTGAACACTGAAGCTTTCTTT	CASSFRDVNTEAFF
many	TRBV7-8	TRBD2	TRBJ2-3	TGTGCCAGCAGCTCTCTAGCGGCTAGCACAGATACGCAGTATTTT	CASSSLAASTDTQYF
-	TRBV7-9	TRBD1	TRBJ2-1	TGTGCCAGCAGCTTAGGGGACAGGTGGCCGTACAATGAACAGTTCTTC	CASSLGDRWPYNEQFF
many	TRBV5-5	-	TRBJ2-7	TGTGCCAGCAGCGTCTTGGAGGGGGCCTACGAGCAGTACTTC	CASSVLEGAYEQYF
many	TRBV7-2	-	TRBJ2-3	TGTGCCAGCAGCTTACAGGGCCCAGAGAGGTATTTT	CASSLQGPERYF
many	TRBV25-1	TRBD1	TRBJ2-3	TGTGCCAGATGCTTCTCCAACCGGGACAGGGTTAGCACAGATACGCAGTATTTT	CARCFSNRDRVSTDTQYF
once	TRBV7-9	-	TRBJ2-3	TGTGCCATCATCTTACTAAAGACAGGAAGCACAGATACGCAGTATTTT	CAIILLKTGSTDTQYF
-	TRBV7-2	-	TRBJ2-1	TGTGCCAACAGCTACGGTGGGGTCCCTGAGCAGTTCTTC	CANSYGGVPEQFF
many	TRBV20-1	-	TRBJ2-3	TGCAGTGCTAGCGGGGGCCCAGATACGCAGTATTTT	CSASGGPDTQYF
many	TRBV16	-	TRBJ1-1	TGTGCCAGCAGCCATTATTTGACGGGGGGGAACACTGAAGCTTTCTTT	CASSHYLTGGNTEAFF
many	TRBV25-1	-	TRBJ2-3	TGTGCCAGCAGTGACGGGGGCCTAGATACGCAGTATTTT	CASSDGGLDTQYF
many	TRBV5-1	TRBD2	TRBJ2-2	TGCGCCAGCAGCTTTAGCGGGGGGCCGAACACCGGGGAGCTGTTTTTT	CASSFSGGPNTGELFF
many	TRBV12-3/TRBV12-4	-	TRBJ2-7	TGTGCCAGCAGTGGGGGGACAGTTCACGAGCAGTACTTC	CASSGGTVHEQYF
many	TRBV15	-	TRBJ1-2	TGTGCCACCAGCAGAGACGTATTCTATGGCTACACCTTC	CATSRDVFYGYTF
many	TRBV20-1	-	TRBJ1-5	TGCAGTGCTAGAAAAGAGAGCAATCAGCCCCAGCATTTT	CSARKESNQPQHF
many	TRBV19	TRBD1	TRBJ2-5	TGTGCCAGTAGTATAGGGGGGACAGGGAACCAGTACTTC	CASSIGGTGNQYF
many	TRBV28	TRBD2	TRBJ2-1	TGTGCCGGAAAGCGGGGGGGCCGTAATGAGCAGTTCTTC	CAGKRGGRNEQFF
many	TRBV20-1	-	TRBJ1-5	TGCAGTGCTAGAGAACTTCGGTTGCAGGGTTTGGGGAGCAATCAGCCCCAGCATTTT	CSARELRLQGLGSNQPQHF
many	TRBV5-1	-	TRBJ1-6	TGCGCCAGCAGCTCCGGACAGAAAAATTCACCCCTCCACTTT	CASSSGQKNSPLHF
many	TRBV2	-	TRBJ1-4	TGTGCCAGCACCCGGGAGGTTGGAAACGAAAAACTGTTTTTT	CASTREVGNEKLFF
many	TRBV20-1	-	TRBJ1-5	TGCAGTGCTAGAGCCGGTCCGGGTCAGCCCCAGCATTTT	CSARAGPGQPQHF
-	TRBV29-1	-	TRBJ2-1	TGCAGCGTTGACGCGTTGCGGTCGAAAAGCAATGAGCAGTTCTTC	CSVDALRSKSNEQFF
-	TRBV5-5	TRBD1	TRBJ1-6	TGTACCAGCAGCTCGCCGGGACAGGGTAGTTTTTCACCCCTCCACTTT	CTSSSPGQGSFSPLHF
-	TRBV20-1	TRBD2	TRBJ2-2	TGCAGTGCTAGAGCGTTGAAGCGGGACGCGAACACCGGGGAGCTGTTTTTT	CSARALKRDANTGELFF
many	TRBV6-6	-	TRBJ2-3	TGTGCCAGCAGTTACCCGCACGGGGGACCGACAGATACGCAGTATTTT	CASSYPHGGPTDTQYF
many	TRBV5-1	TRBD2	TRBJ2-5	TGCGCCAGCAGCGGACCTCCTCGGGGGGGCAGCGAGACCCAGTACTTC	CASSGPPRGGSETQYF
many	TRBV5-1	-	TRBJ2-7	TGCGCCAGCAGCCCTGGGGTGGCAGGCCCTAAATGGGACGAGCAGTACTTC	CASSPGVAGPKWDEQYF
many	TRBV11-2	TRBD2	TRBJ2-7	TGTGCCAGCAGCTTTAGATCCGGGAGGCGGGAGCAGTACTTC	CASSFRSGRREQYF
-	TRBV7-9	-	TRBJ1-1	TGTGCCAGCAGCCCACAAACAGGGTTTAACACTGAAGCTTTCTTT	CASSPQTGFNTEAFF
many	TRBV15	-	TRBJ2-2	TGTGCCACCAGCAGGGGCAGGGCCGGCACCGGGGAGCTGTTTTTT	CATSRGRAGTGELFF
many	TRBV27	-	TRBJ2-3	TGTGCCAGCAGTTTAGGGGTAGGGGAGGCAGATACGCAGTATTTT	CASSLGVGEADTQYF
many	TRBV11-1	-	TRBJ2-3	TGTGCCAGCAGCTTTGTAGAGACGGGCCGCAATACGCAGTATTTT	CASSFVETGRNTQYF
-	TRBV10-3	-	TRBJ1-5	TGTGCCATCAGTGGAGAGGCGGGCAATCAGCCCCAGCATTTT	CAISGEAGNQPQHF
many	TRBV20-1	-	TRBJ2-7	TGCAGTGCTAGTACTGCGGGGAAGCCTTACGAGCAGTACTTC	CSASTAGKPYEQYF
many	TRBV10-3	TRBD1	TRBJ2-2	TGTGCCATCAGGACCGCGGGACAGGGAAACACCGGGGAGCTGTTTTTT	CAIRTAGQGNTGELFF
many	TRBV7-9	TRBD2	TRBJ2-7	TGTGCCAGCAGCTCGTCAGGACTAGCTCTCTACGAGCAGTACTTC	CASSSSGLALYEQYF
-	TRBV7-2	TRBD2	TRBJ2-3	TGTGCCAGCAGCCCGGGACTAGCGTTGGCAGATACGCAGTATTTT	CASSPGLALADTQYF
many	TRBV4-1	TRBD2	TRBJ2-5	TGCGCCAGCAGCCCCTCGGGGGGAGAGACCCAGTACTTC	CASSPSGGETQYF
many	TRBV6-5	-	TRBJ2-6	TGTGCCAGCAGTTACAGTGGGGGCAGGGGCTCTGGGGCCAACGTCCTGACTTTC	CASSYSGGRGSGANVLTF
many	TRBV20-1	TRBD1	TRBJ2-3	TGCAGTGCAGTGGCCAGGGGGACAGATACGCAGTATTTT	CSAVARGTDTQYF
many	TRBV5-1	-	TRBJ2-1	TGCGCCAGCAGCTTGGATGGGACCTACAATGAGCAGTTCTTC	CASSLDGTYNEQFF
many	TRBV6-5	-	TRBJ1-4	TGTGCCAGCAGTTACTCGCCAGTGGGAAATGAAAAACTGTTTTTT	CASSYSPVGNEKLFF
many	TRBV24-1	-	TRBJ2-1	TGTGCCACCAGTGATTCAGTCCTGGGGGGCAATGAGCAGTTCTTC	CATSDSVLGGNEQFF
many	TRBV7-2	TRBD1	TRBJ2-3	TGTGCCAGCAGGCGGGACAGGGCTAAAGATACGCAGTATTTT	CASRRDRAKDTQYF